Presented here are 16 T cell receptor beta chains from one specimen sequenced in a study. TCRdb reprocessed the 5' RACE reads with MiXCR, giving one entry per CDR3 protein. The table includes 60,000 to 65,000 distinct CDR3 sequences, nearly 30% detected once. Sequencing used tumor-infiltrating naive CD4+ T cells sorted from the breast tumor. Subset denoted: naive CD4+ T cells, CD4+CD45RA+CD25-. The origin of the receptors is a female donor with breast cancer.

With regard to this clonotype: Given a much more abundant clone one base away, this may be a read error. The genes are TRBV5-1 and TRBJ1-1; D ambiguous. Deletions cut 7 bases from V and 1 base from J, with 20 bases between. The CDR3 covers 16 residues. Germline assignment: CDR1 SGHRS and CDR2 YFSETQ. CDR3 bases: TGCGCCAGCGGCTCCTCCCCGGGAGTCCAGAACACTGAAGCTTTCTTT. Encoded protein: CASGSSPGVQNTEAFF.

In this sample, this clonotype turned up a few times. The chain joins TRBV9 to TRBJ2-7, with D possibly being TRBD1 (6 bases). The CDR3 is made up of 15 amino acids. The V end was cut by 0 bases, the J end by 0 bases, with 10 bases between. CDR1 and CDR2 (germline): SGDLS, YYNGEE. The CDR3 DNA reads TGTGCCAGCAGCGTAGGACAGGCTATCTCCTACGAGCAGTACTTC. It codes for CASSVGQAISYEQYF.

In this sample, this clonotype is medium-sized (0.01 to 0.1%). The chain joins TRBV6-2 or TRBV6-3 to TRBJ1-1; TRBD1 aligns across 7 bases. Germline lookup yields CDR1 MNHEY and CDR2 SVGEGT. The CDR3 runs 12 residues. Unmatched junction bases numbered 9, after V lost 6 bases and J lost 11 bases. CDR3 residues: CASRLNRGAAFF. The CDR3 bases are TGTGCCAGCAGATTAAACAGGGGTGCGGCTTTCTTT.

This clonotype has a handful of counts. The genes are TRBV4-3 and TRBJ1-4; TRBD1 agrees at 9 bases. J was trimmed by 10 bases and V by 1 base; bases with no gene match: 4. The CDR3 has 14 amino acids. Germline V CDR1 and CDR2: LGHNA, YSLEER. The DNA for the CDR3 is TGCGCCAGCAGCCAAGTACAGGGGGCGGGAAAACTGTTTTTT. This translates into CASSQVQGAGKLFF.

This clonotype was recorded at least ten times. V gene TRBV4-1 combines with J gene TRBJ1-1, with D tentatively TRBD1 (5 bases). The CDR3 has 14 residues. V dropped 2 bases and J dropped 1 base, with 8 bases sitting between them. CDR1 and CDR2 from the germline V gene are MGHRA and YSYEKL. In DNA, the CDR3 is TGCGCCAGCAGCCAACCTACAGGGAACACTGAAGCTTTCTTT. Translation: CASSQPTGNTEAFF.

The J gene is TRBJ2-7, the V gene TRBV3-1, with TRBD2 identical over 11 bases. The V segment lost 0 bases and the J segment 2 bases; nucleotides outside the gene matches: 0. This CDR3 is 15 amino acids long. Germline V CDR1 and CDR2: LGHDT, YNNKEL (reference sequence). The CDR3 reads CASSQELAGAYEQYF. Written as DNA, the CDR3 is TGTGCCAGCAGCCAAGAACTAGCGGGGGCCTACGAGCAGTACTTC.

The chain links TRBV20-1 to TRBJ2-5; 9 nucleotides match TRBD1. Germline V gene sequence: CDR1 DFQATT, CDR2 SNEGSKA (reference sequence). The CDR3 is 15 residues long. Trimming at V came to 1 base and at J to 5 bases, leaving 8 bases not matched to a gene. CDR3 region: CSARVGTGFMETQYF. CDR3 DNA sequence: TGCAGTGCTAGAGTCGGGACAGGGTTCATGGAGACCCAGTACTTC.

This chain connects TRBV20-1 to TRBJ2-2; a weak D match, TRBD2 (5 bases). The V and J ends lost 1 base and 5 bases respectively, with 11 bases between them. This CDR3 spans 14 amino acids. In germline, CDR1 is DFQATT, CDR2 SNEGSKA (reference sequence). CDR3 loop: CSARVPGRTGELFF. DNA of the CDR3: TGCAGTGCTAGAGTTCCGGGAAGGACCGGGGAGCTGTTTTTT.

This clonotype has just a few counts. The chain uses TRBV7-3 and TRBJ2-7; 9 nucleotides match TRBD2. Per the germline V gene, CDR1 is SGHTA and CDR2 is FQGTGA. The CDR3 is made up of 15 amino acids. After removal of 4 bases from V and 2 bases from J, the junction contained 6 bases not matched to a gene. CDR3 protein: CASSSEAGGPYEQYF. Written as DNA, the CDR3 is TGTGCCAGCAGCTCCGAAGCGGGAGGCCCCTACGAGCAGTACTTC.

This clonotype rates as medium-sized (0.01 to 0.1%). V usage is TRBV20-1 and J usage is TRBJ1-2, with 7 nucleotides matching TRBD1. The CDR3 runs 13 residues. After removal of 1 base from V and 8 bases from J, the junction contained 7 bases not matched to a gene. Germline loops: CDR1 DFQATT, CDR2 SNEGSKA (reference sequence). The DNA of the CDR3 is TGCAGTGCTAGAGCGACAGGGACGACGGGCTACACCTTC. This encodes CSARATGTTGYTF.

Regarding this clonotype: Relative to the germline gene, one junction end is altered; a read error may explain this. J is TRBJ1-2 and V is TRBV13; 10 bases fit TRBD1. From germline, CDR1 is PRHDT and CDR2 FYEKMQ (reference sequence). The CDR3 length is 17 residues. CDR3 amino acids: CASTLNPPRTGGYGYTF. The CDR3 nucleotides are TGTGCCAGCACCTTAAACCCCCCACGGACAGGGGGTTACGGCTACACCTTC.

Worth noting for this clonotype: The CDR3 does not close with the conserved phenylalanine or tryptophan, likely indicating a read error. The chain is built from TRBV7-2 and TRBJ2-2; D remains unclear. Trimming took 6 bases from V and 5 from J, leaving 13 bases between them. The CDR3 runs to 14 residues. Germline V CDR1 and CDR2: SGHTA, FQGNSA. CDR3 amino acids: CASRPQSRTGELFS. The CDR3 coding sequence is TGTGCCAGCAGGCCCCAGAGTCGGACCGGGGAGCTGTTTTCT.

The chain recombines TRBV3-1 with TRBJ1-1; the match to TRBD1 covers 7 bases. Looked up from germline, CDR1 is LGHDT and CDR2 is YNNKEL (reference sequence). This CDR3 is 19 amino acids long. The trim removed 4 bases at V and 4 bases at J, leaving 21 bases unmatched. CDR3 protein: CASSPSWWNRQGVGTEAFF. CDR3 nucleotide sequence: TGTGCCAGCAGCCCCTCCTGGTGGAATCGACAGGGAGTGGGCACTGAAGCTTTCTTT.

This clonotype was found a few times. The CDR3 nucleotides read TGCAGTGCTAGTAGGACACTAACCTACGAGCAGTACTTC. It translates to CSASRTLTYEQYF. The rearrangement joins TRBV20-1 to TRBJ2-7; TRBD1 is a possible D gene (5 bases). This CDR3 has 13 residues. V was pared by 3 bases and J by 2 bases, with 11 bases between. Germline assignment: CDR1 DFQATT and CDR2 SNEGSKA (reference sequence).

The chain combines TRBV28 with TRBJ2-1; perhaps TRBD2 as D (6 bases). The CDR3 is 15 residues long. Germline V gives CDR1 MDHEN, CDR2 SYDVKM. Trimming shortened V by 3 bases and J by 7 bases, and 16 bases separated the two germline ends. This CDR3 reads CASSFPPGGPNEQFF. In DNA, the CDR3 is TGTGCCAGCAGTTTTCCCCCTGGAGGGCCAAATGAGCAGTTCTTC.

About this clonotype itself: Since a much larger clone is just one base distant, this may be a read error. No conserved phenylalanine or tryptophan is present at the end of the CDR3, so a read error is the likely explanation. The V and J genes are TRBV4-3 and TRBJ2-7, with D tentatively TRBD2 (7 bases). The CDR3 is 14 amino acids. Trimming took 5 bases from V and 3 from J, leaving 14 bases between them. Per germline, CDR1 LGHNA and CDR2 YSLEER. CDR3 in amino acids: CASSSEGGVYEQYL. In DNA, the CDR3 is TGCGCCAGCAGCTCCGAGGGGGGGGTCTACGAGCAGTACCTC.